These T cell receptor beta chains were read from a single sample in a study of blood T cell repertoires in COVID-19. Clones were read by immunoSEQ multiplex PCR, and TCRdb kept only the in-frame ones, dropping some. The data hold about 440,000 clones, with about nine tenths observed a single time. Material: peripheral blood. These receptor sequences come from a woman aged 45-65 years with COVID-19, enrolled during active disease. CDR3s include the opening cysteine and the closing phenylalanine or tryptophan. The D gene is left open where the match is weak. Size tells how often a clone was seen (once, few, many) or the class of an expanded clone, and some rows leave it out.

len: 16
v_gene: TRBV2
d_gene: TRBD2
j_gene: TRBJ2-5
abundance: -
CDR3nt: TGTGCCAGCAGCCCTAACCTGGCGGGAGACCAAGAGACCCAGTACTTC
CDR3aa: CASSPNLAGDQETQYF

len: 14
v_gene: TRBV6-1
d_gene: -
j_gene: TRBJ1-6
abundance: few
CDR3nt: TGTGCCAGCAGTGAAGAGGAGAAGAGTTCACCCCTCCACTTT
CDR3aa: CASSEEEKSSPLHF

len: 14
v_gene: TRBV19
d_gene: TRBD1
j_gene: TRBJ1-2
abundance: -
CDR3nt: TGTGCCACTTCGGACAGGGGGCTCAACTATGGCTACACCTTC
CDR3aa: CATSDRGLNYGYTF

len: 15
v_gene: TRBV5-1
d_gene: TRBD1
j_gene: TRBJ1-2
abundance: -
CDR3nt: TGCGCCAGCAGCTTGGAGGGACAGGGGAATACCGGCTACACCTTC
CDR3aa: CASSLEGQGNTGYTF

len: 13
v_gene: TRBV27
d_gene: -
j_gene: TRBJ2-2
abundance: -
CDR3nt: TGTGCCAGCAGTTTTGGGGCGGGGGGGGAGCTGTTTTTT
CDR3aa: CASSFGAGGELFF

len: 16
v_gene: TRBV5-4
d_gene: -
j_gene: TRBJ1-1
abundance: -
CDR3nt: TGTGCCAGCAGCCAGGCCAGGGTCGGTGGAAGTAGTGAAGCTTTCTTT
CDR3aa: CASSQARVGGSSEAFF

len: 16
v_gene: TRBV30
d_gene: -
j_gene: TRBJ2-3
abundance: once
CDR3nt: TGTGCCTGGAGGCAGTTAGGGACTTCTTTAGTGGATACGCAGTATTTT
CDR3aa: CAWRQLGTSLVDTQYF

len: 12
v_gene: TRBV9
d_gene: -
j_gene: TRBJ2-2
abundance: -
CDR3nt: TGTGCCAGCAGCGATGGAGCCGGGGAGCTGTTTTTT
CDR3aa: CASSDGAGELFF

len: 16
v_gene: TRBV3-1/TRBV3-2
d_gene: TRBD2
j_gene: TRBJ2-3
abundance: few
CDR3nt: TGTGCCAGCAGCCTCTATAGCGGGGTAGCCACAGATACGCAGTATTTT
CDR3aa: CASSLYSGVATDTQYF

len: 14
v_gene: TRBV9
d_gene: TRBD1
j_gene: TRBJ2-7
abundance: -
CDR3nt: TGTGCCAGCAGCCCGGGACAGGGTTACTACGAGCAGTACTTC
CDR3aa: CASSPGQGYYEQYF

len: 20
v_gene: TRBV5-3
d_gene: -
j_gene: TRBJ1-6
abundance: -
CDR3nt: TGTGCCAGAAGCTTGAAGTGTGGCGGTGTAGTCCTCTCCTATAATTCACCCCTCCACTTT
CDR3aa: CARSLKCGGVVLSYNSPLHF

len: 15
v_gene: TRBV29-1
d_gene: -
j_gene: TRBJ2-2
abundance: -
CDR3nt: TGCAGCGTCAACGAGGACAGCACGAACACCGGGGAGCTGTTTTTT
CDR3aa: CSVNEDSTNTGELFF

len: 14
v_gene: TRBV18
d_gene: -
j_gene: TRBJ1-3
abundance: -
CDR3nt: TGTGCCAGCTCACCCACAGTTTACCGAAACACCATATATTTT
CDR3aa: CASSPTVYRNTIYF

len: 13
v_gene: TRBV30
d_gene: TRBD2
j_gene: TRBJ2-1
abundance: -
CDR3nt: TGTGCCTGGAGTCTCGGACTAGCGGGGGATCAGTTCTTC
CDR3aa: CAWSLGLAGDQFF

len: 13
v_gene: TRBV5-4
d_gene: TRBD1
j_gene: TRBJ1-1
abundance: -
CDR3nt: TGTGCCACCCGCGACAGGGGGCGGGCTGAAGCTTTCTTT
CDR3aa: CATRDRGRAEAFF

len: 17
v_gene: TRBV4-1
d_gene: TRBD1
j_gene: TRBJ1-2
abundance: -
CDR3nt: TGCGCCAGCAGCCAAGAATCAGGACAGGGGGCCCGGCGGGGCTACACCTTC
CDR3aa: CASSQESGQGARRGYTF

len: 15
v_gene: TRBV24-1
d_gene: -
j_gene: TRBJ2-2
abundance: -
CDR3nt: TGTGCCACCAGTGATTTCCAACAGGGTGCCGGGGAGCTGTTTTTT
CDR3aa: CATSDFQQGAGELFF

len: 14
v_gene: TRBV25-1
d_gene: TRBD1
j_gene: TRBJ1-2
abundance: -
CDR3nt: TGTGCCAGCCAGGCCCCAGGGGGGAACTATGGCTACACCTTC
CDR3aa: CASQAPGGNYGYTF

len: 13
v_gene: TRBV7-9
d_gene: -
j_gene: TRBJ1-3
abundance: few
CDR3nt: TGTGCCAGCCAAGCCGCCTCTGGAAACACCATATATTTT
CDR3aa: CASQAASGNTIYF

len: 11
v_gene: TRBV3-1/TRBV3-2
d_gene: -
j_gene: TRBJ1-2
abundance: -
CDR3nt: TGTGCCAGCAGCCAGGCATTCGGCTACACCTTC
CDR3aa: CASSQAFGYTF

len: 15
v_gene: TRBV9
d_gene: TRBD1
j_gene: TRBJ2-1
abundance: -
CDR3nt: TGTGCCAGCACCGTCGGGGGGACAGGGCACAATGAGCAGTTCTTC
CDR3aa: CASTVGGTGHNEQFF

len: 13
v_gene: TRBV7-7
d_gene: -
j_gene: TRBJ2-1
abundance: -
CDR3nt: TGTGCCAGCAGCTTAGAGGGAGACAATGAGCAGTTCTTC
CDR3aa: CASSLEGDNEQFF

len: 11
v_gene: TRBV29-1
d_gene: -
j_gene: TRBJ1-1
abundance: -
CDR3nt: TGCAGCGTTGTCGTGCAGATTGAAGCTTTCTTT
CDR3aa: CSVVVQIEAFF

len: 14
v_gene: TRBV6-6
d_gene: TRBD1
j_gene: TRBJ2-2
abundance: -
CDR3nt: TGTGCCAGCAGTCCGGGACAGGGAGGCGGGGAGCTGTTTTTT
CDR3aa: CASSPGQGGGELFF

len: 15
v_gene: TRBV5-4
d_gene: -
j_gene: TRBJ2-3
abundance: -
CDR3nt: TGTGCCAGCAGCTTGGTTGGCAGGAGCACAGATACGCAGTATTTT
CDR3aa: CASSLVGRSTDTQYF

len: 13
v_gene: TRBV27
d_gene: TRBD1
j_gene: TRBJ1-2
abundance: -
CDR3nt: TGTGCCAGCAGTCGAGGACAGGGAGACGGCTACACCTTC
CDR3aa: CASSRGQGDGYTF

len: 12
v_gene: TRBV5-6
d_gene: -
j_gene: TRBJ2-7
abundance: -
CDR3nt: TGTGCCAGCAGCTCGTACAGATACGAGCAGTACTTC
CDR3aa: CASSSYRYEQYF

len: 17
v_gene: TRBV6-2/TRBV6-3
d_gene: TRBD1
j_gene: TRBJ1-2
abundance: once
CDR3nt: TGTGCCAGCAGTGGGCTCGGGACAGGGAGCCGAAACTATGGCTACACCTTC
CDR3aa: CASSGLGTGSRNYGYTF

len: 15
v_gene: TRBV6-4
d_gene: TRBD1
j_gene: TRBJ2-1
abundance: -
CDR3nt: TGTGCCAGCAGTGACTCAGGGACAGGGGGCCATGAGCAGTTCTTC
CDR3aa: CASSDSGTGGHEQFF

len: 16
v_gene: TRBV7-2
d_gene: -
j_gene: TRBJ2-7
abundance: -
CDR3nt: TGTGCCAGCAGCCAACCCAACTACAGGATAACCTACGAGCAGTACTTC
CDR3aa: CASSQPNYRITYEQYF

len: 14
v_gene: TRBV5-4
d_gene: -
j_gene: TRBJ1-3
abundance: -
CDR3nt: TGTGCCAGCAGCGTTGGTGGGGGCGGAAACACCATATATTTT
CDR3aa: CASSVGGGGNTIYF

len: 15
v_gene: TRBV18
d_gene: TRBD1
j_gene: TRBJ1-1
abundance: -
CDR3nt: TGTGCCAGCTCTCACTCCTTACAGGGGGACACTGAAGCTTTCTTT
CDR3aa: CASSHSLQGDTEAFF

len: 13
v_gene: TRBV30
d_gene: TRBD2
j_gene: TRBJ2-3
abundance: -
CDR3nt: TGTGCCTGGAGTGTAGGCGGGGGGCGTAGCCCGTATTTT
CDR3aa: CAWSVGGGRSPYF

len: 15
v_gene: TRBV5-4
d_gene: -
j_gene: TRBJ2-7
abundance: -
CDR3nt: TGTGCCAGCAGCCTATTAGGGGGGGCTCGGAACGAGCAGTACTTC
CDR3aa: CASSLLGGARNEQYF

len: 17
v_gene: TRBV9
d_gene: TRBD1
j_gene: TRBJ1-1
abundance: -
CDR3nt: TGTGCCAGCAGCGACAACGACAGGGGTGCTTTGAACACTGAAGCTTTCTTT
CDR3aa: CASSDNDRGALNTEAFF

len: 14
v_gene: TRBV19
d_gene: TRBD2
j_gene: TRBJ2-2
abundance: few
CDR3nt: TGTGCCAGTAGTATAGGCGGGGGGACCGGGGAGCTGTTTTTT
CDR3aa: CASSIGGGTGELFF

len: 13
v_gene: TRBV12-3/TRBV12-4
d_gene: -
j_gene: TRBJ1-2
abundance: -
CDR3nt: TGTGCCAGCAGCGTTAACGGGATTTATGGCTACACCTTC
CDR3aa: CASSVNGIYGYTF

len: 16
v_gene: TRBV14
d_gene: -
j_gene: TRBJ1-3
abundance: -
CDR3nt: TGTGCCAGCAGCCAAGATCCAGGTTTCTCTGGAAACACCATATATTTT
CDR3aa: CASSQDPGFSGNTIYF

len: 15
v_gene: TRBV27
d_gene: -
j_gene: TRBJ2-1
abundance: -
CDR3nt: TGTGCCAGCAGGAGAGGCAGTCGGAGCCACAATGAGCAGTTCTTC
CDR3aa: CASRRGSRSHNEQFF

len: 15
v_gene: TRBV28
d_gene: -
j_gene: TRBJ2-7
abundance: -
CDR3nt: TGTGCCAGCAGTGAACGGGGGGCCCGGGGGGACGAGCAGTACTTC
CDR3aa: CASSERGARGDEQYF

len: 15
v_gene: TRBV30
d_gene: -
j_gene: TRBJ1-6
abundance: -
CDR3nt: TGTGCCTGGAGTGTATGGCCAAGGGGGGGTTCACCCCTCCACTTT
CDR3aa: CAWSVWPRGGSPLHF